The rows below give T cell receptor beta chains drawn from one sample of a study of cytomegalovirus exposure and HLA in healthy donors. Produced via immunoSEQ multiplex PCR; TCRdb's table is partial and in-frame only. The sample yields roughly 80,000 clones, about 60% seen once. The source material was PBMCs. Receptor source: a man aged 25-45 years in good health and CMV-seropositive. Both conserved end residues are part of each CDR3. A D gene is named only where the DNA matches it firmly. Clone size is shown for a subset of rows, as once, few, many or a class of expanded clone.

j_call v_call clone_size d_call cdr3_nt cdr3_aa
TRBJ1-1 TRBV28 NA TRBD1 TGTGCCAGCAGTGTCGGACAGGTGAACACTGAAGCTTTCTTT CASSVGQVNTEAFF
TRBJ2-3 TRBV28 NA NA TGTGCCAGCAGGAACAGGGGCACAGATACGCAGTATTTT CASRNRGTDTQYF
TRBJ2-7 TRBV15 NA TRBD2 TGTGCCACCAGCAGAGGGGCTAGCGGGATGAGATCCTACGAGCAGTACTTC CATSRGASGMRSYEQYF
TRBJ2-1 TRBV19 once NA TGTGCCAGTACGGGTTACAATGAGCAGTTCTTC CASTGYNEQFF
TRBJ2-7 TRBV7-2 NA TRBD2 TGTGCCAGCAGCTTGGCATGGCGGGAGGCTGGTGAGCAGTACTTC CASSLAWREAGEQYF
TRBJ2-7 TRBV25-1 NA NA TGTGCCAGCAGTGGGACACCGCCCTCCTACGAGCAGTACTTC CASSGTPPSYEQYF
TRBJ1-4 TRBV10-3 few NA TGTGCCATCAGTAGCAGGCGGGGTGAAAAACTGTTTTTT CAISSRRGEKLFF
TRBJ2-2 TRBV7-2 NA TRBD2 TGTGCCAGCAGCCCGACTAGCGGGAGACGTAGCGGGGAGCTGTTTTTT CASSPTSGRRSGELFF
TRBJ2-7 TRBV21-1 few NA TGTGCCAGCGGTGACAGGGGAGAGCCCTACGAGCAGTACTTC CASGDRGEPYEQYF
TRBJ1-5 TRBV30 NA TRBD1 TGTGCCTGGAGGCCTGGGACAGGGGCATTGAATCAGCCCCAGCATTTT CAWRPGTGALNQPQHF
TRBJ2-7 TRBV7-8 NA TRBD2 TGTGCCAGCACTAGCGGGACTATAAGGGAGCAGTACTTC CASTSGTIREQYF
TRBJ1-5 TRBV18 NA TRBD1 TGTGCCAGCTCACCCGACAGGGACAATCAGCCCCAGCATTTT CASSPDRDNQPQHF
TRBJ1-2 TRBV7-6 NA NA NA CASSFGAGRRLGGYTF
TRBJ1-1 TRBV30 NA NA TGTGCCTGGAGTGGGCACATTGACACTGAAGCTTTCTTT CAWSGHIDTEAFF
TRBJ1-1 TRBV6-1 NA TRBD1 TGTGCCAGCAGTGAAGATCCAGGGGGCACTGAAGCTTTCTTT CASSEDPGGTEAFF
TRBJ1-1 TRBV2 NA NA TGTGCCAGCAGTGCAGGGGAGGGCACTGAAGCTTTCTTT CASSAGEGTEAFF
TRBJ2-7 TRBV28 NA TRBD2 TGTGCCAGCGAATCTCCGACCAGCGGGACTAGCGAGCAGTACTTC CASESPTSGTSEQYF
TRBJ1-4 TRBV10-1 NA NA TGCGCCAGCAGTGAGTCAACGTCCGGGGTAGGGGAAAAACTGTTTTTT CASSESTSGVGEKLFF
TRBJ2-7 TRBV29-1 NA NA TGCAGCGTCCTCGCTTCTGGGGGCCTGGAGCAGTACTTC CSVLASGGLEQYF
TRBJ1-4 TRBV5-1 NA NA TGCGCCAGCAGCGGAGACAGCTTTGAAAAACTGTTTTTT CASSGDSFEKLFF
TRBJ2-5 TRBV29-1 once NA TGCAGCGTTGGGAGAGAAGAGACCCAGTACTTC CSVGREETQYF
TRBJ1-2 TRBV29-1 NA NA TGCAGCGTTCAGCGCAGGGACACCTACTATGGCTACACCTTC CSVQRRDTYYGYTF
TRBJ2-2 TRBV7-9 few TRBD1 TGTGCCAGCAGCTTCCGAGCAGGGGGCCGCACCGGGGAGCTGTTTTTT CASSFRAGGRTGELFF
TRBJ2-5 TRBV19 NA NA TGTGCCAGTAGTCCCCTAGGGTCGGGGGAGACCCAGTACTTC CASSPLGSGETQYF
TRBJ1-2 TRBV9 NA NA TGTGCCAGCAGCGTAGCGGACAGCACCTATGGCTACACCTTC CASSVADSTYGYTF
TRBJ2-2 TRBV28 NA NA TGTGCCAGCAGTTTATCGTCGAACACCGGGGAGCTGTTTTTT CASSLSSNTGELFF
TRBJ2-7 TRBV2 few TRBD2 TGTGCCAGCAGTGGACTAGCGGGAGCGCTTGGCGAGCAGTACTTC CASSGLAGALGEQYF
TRBJ2-7 TRBV19 NA TRBD1 TGTGCCAGTAGCTTTTCTACAGGGGTGGGTGAGCAGTACTTC CASSFSTGVGEQYF
TRBJ2-7 TRBV10-3 once NA TGTGCCATCAGTCGGATCCAAGGACTAAGCTCCTACGAGCAGTACTTC CAISRIQGLSSYEQYF
TRBJ2-7 TRBV7-2 NA TRBD1 TGTGCCAGCAGCCTTGGAGGATGGGACAGGAGATACTACGAGCAGTACTTC CASSLGGWDRRYYEQYF
TRBJ2-2 TRBV9 few TRBD2 TGTGCCAGCAGCGTCGGTAGCGGGAGGAGGGACGGGGAGCTGTTTTTT CASSVGSGRRDGELFF
TRBJ2-7 TRBV30 NA TRBD1 TGTGCCTGCTGCGGGACAGGGGGACCCTACGAGCAGTACTTC CACCGTGGPYEQYF
TRBJ1-6 TRBV2 NA TRBD1 TGTGCCAGCAGTGTGGGACAGAATAATTCACCCCTCCACTTT CASSVGQNNSPLHF
TRBJ2-2 TRBV28 NA NA TGTGCCAGCAGTTCGGTGGACAGAGCGAACACCGGGGAGCTGTTTTTT CASSSVDRANTGELFF
TRBJ2-2 TRBV2 NA TRBD2 TGTGCCAGCAGTGAGGGGACTAGCGGGGGATCCGGGGAGCTGTTTTTT CASSEGTSGGSGELFF
TRBJ1-3 TRBV5-1 few TRBD1 TGCGCCAGCAGCCCGTGGACAGGGGAATCTGGAAACACCATATATTTT CASSPWTGESGNTIYF
TRBJ2-7 TRBV19 NA TRBD1 TGTGCCAGTAGTAGCGGACAGGGGACCTACGAGCAGTACTTC CASSSGQGTYEQYF
TRBJ2-3 TRBV4-1 NA NA TGCGCCAGCAGCCAGCGACAAGAAGATCTCACAGATACGCAGTATTTT CASSQRQEDLTDTQYF
TRBJ1-4 TRBV2 once NA TGTGCCAGCAGGGCCGACAGGATTAATGAAAAACTGTTTTTT CASRADRINEKLFF
TRBJ2-1 TRBV18 NA TRBD2 TGTGCCAGCTCACCTATCGGGACTAGTGGCTACAATGAGCAGTTCTTC CASSPIGTSGYNEQFF
TRBJ1-2 TRBV5-1 NA NA TGCGCCAGCAGCCCACTGACAGGTAACTATGGCTACACCTTC CASSPLTGNYGYTF
TRBJ2-3 TRBV7-7 NA TRBD2 TGTGCCAGCAGCTTAGAGGCGGGGGGCACAGATACGCAGTATTTT CASSLEAGGTDTQYF
TRBJ2-5 TRBV6-5 few NA TGTGCCAGCAGTTACTCTATGGCAGGGGACGGGACCCAGTACTTC CASSYSMAGDGTQYF
TRBJ1-1 TRBV28 NA NA TGTGCCAGCAGTTTTAGTTCGTTTGCTGAAGCTTTCTTT CASSFSSFAEAFF
TRBJ1-6 TRBV7-9 NA NA TGTGCCAGCAGCGGCTACAGGGACCCCTATAATTCACCCCTCCACTTT CASSGYRDPYNSPLHF
TRBJ1-2 TRBV28 NA NA TGTGCCAGCAGTTTAAGATTCAGAGACGGAGCTAACTATGGCTACACCTTC CASSLRFRDGANYGYTF
TRBJ2-1 TRBV7-8 few TRBD2 TGTGCCAGCAGCCCTAAGACTAGCGGGAGCCGATTATTTCGGGATGAGCAGTTCTTC CASSPKTSGSRLFRDEQFF
TRBJ2-3 TRBV10-3 NA NA TGTGCCATCAGTTTCCAGGGAGATACGCAGTATTTT CAISFQGDTQYF
TRBJ2-5 TRBV2 NA NA TGTGCCAGCAGTGAGCTGGTGACAGGCCAAGAGACCCAGTACTTC CASSELVTGQETQYF
TRBJ2-2 TRBV7-9 NA TRBD2 TGTGCCAGCAGCCTCAAACAAATCATAGCGGGAGGGAACACCGGGGAGCTGTTTTTT CASSLKQIIAGGNTGELFF
TRBJ1-1 TRBV4-1 NA NA TGCGCCAGCAGCCAAGAGGGTCAGCGGTACAAAGCTTTCTTT CASSQEGQRYKAFF
TRBJ2-5 TRBV30 NA NA TGTGCCTGGAGTGTACTTCGCGGGGGCGCGAGGGAGACCCAGTACTTC CAWSVLRGGARETQYF